A selection of T cell receptor beta chains follows, all from one sample in a study of blood T cell repertoires in COVID-19. Profiled with immunoSEQ multiplex PCR; TCRdb holds only in-frame clones, not every one. The sample includes 250,000 to 300,000 clones, approximately 86% seen only once; the top ten take less than 4.5%. The sample consisted of peripheral blood. The receptors here all came from a man younger than 35 with active or convalescent COVID-19. The CDR3 runs from the conserved cysteine through the conserved F or W. Each record gives: V gene, D gene, clone size, J gene, CDR3 DNA, CDR3 protein. A D gene is named only where the DNA matches it firmly. Clone sizes are given selectively: once, few, many, or a class where the clone is expanded.

V gene: TRBV25-1
D gene: .
clone size: .
J gene: TRBJ1-2
CDR3 DNA: TGTGCCAGCAGTGAAAGGGAGGGGCCCGAGTATGGCTACACCTTC
CDR3 protein: CASSEREGPEYGYTF

V gene: TRBV11-2
D gene: .
clone size: .
J gene: TRBJ2-7
CDR3 DNA: TGTGCCAGCAGCTTATATGGAGGGGTATCCTACGAGCAGTACTTC
CDR3 protein: CASSLYGGVSYEQYF

V gene: TRBV30
D gene: .
clone size: .
J gene: TRBJ2-2
CDR3 DNA: TGTGCCTGGAGTGTAGAGCGGCTCCGGGAGCTGTTTTTT
CDR3 protein: CAWSVERLRELFF

V gene: TRBV7-9
D gene: TRBD1
clone size: .
J gene: TRBJ1-2
CDR3 DNA: TGTGCCAGCAGCTTAGATCCAGGGGGCAATAGTGGCTACACCTTC
CDR3 protein: CASSLDPGGNSGYTF

V gene: TRBV5-4
D gene: TRBD1
clone size: .
J gene: TRBJ1-2
CDR3 DNA: TGTGCCAGCAGCTCAAAAGGGGGACAGGCGTTCTATGGCTACACCTTC
CDR3 protein: CASSSKGGQAFYGYTF

V gene: TRBV6-6
D gene: .
clone size: .
J gene: TRBJ2-7
CDR3 DNA: TGTGCCAGTCACGGTGAGGGAACGAAGTACTTC
CDR3 protein: CASHGEGTKYF

V gene: TRBV24-1
D gene: .
clone size: .
J gene: TRBJ2-3
CDR3 DNA: TGTGCCACCAGTGAAGGGGTGGGTACGCAGTATTTT
CDR3 protein: CATSEGVGTQYF

V gene: TRBV2
D gene: .
clone size: few
J gene: TRBJ1-3
CDR3 DNA: TGTGCCAGCAGTTTCTCCGGGGGAAACACCATATATTTT
CDR3 protein: CASSFSGGNTIYF

V gene: TRBV10-3
D gene: TRBD1
clone size: .
J gene: TRBJ1-5
CDR3 DNA: TGTGCCATCAGTGATGGAACAGGGGTATTTCAGCCCCAGCATTTT
CDR3 protein: CAISDGTGVFQPQHF

V gene: TRBV19
D gene: TRBD1
clone size: .
J gene: TRBJ1-5
CDR3 DNA: TGTGCCACCCGGGGGGGACAGGGGGCTGGTCAGCCCCAGCATTTT
CDR3 protein: CATRGGQGAGQPQHF

V gene: TRBV2
D gene: TRBD1
clone size: once
J gene: TRBJ1-4
CDR3 DNA: TGTGCCAGCAGGCAGGGGGCGAATAATGAAAAACTGTTTTTT
CDR3 protein: CASRQGANNEKLFF

V gene: TRBV10-2
D gene: .
clone size: .
J gene: TRBJ2-7
CDR3 DNA: TGCGCCAGCAGTGTCGGGGAGGCCTACGAGCAGTACTTC
CDR3 protein: CASSVGEAYEQYF

V gene: TRBV19
D gene: .
clone size: .
J gene: TRBJ2-1
CDR3 DNA: TGTGCCAGTATGTACAGGGCCTCCTACAATGAGCAGTTCTTC
CDR3 protein: CASMYRASYNEQFF

V gene: TRBV5-1
D gene: TRBD1
clone size: .
J gene: TRBJ1-2
CDR3 DNA: TGCGCCAGCAGCTATACAGGGGGGCACTATGGCTACACCTTC
CDR3 protein: CASSYTGGHYGYTF

V gene: TRBV19
D gene: .
clone size: once
J gene: TRBJ1-5
CDR3 DNA: TGTGCCAGTAGTACGGGGGGCTCCCAGCCCCAGCATTTT
CDR3 protein: CASSTGGSQPQHF

V gene: TRBV9
D gene: .
clone size: .
J gene: TRBJ2-5
CDR3 DNA: TGTGCCAGCAGCCTTGACAGCAGAAAAGAGACCCAGTACTTC
CDR3 protein: CASSLDSRKETQYF

V gene: TRBV29-1
D gene: .
clone size: .
J gene: TRBJ1-1
CDR3 DNA: TGCAGCGTTGCTCAGGGGCATTCCAACACTGAAGCTTTCTTT
CDR3 protein: CSVAQGHSNTEAFF

V gene: TRBV2
D gene: .
clone size: .
J gene: TRBJ2-6
CDR3 DNA: TGTGCCAGCCTGCGCTCTGGGGCCAACGTCCTGACTTTC
CDR3 protein: CASLRSGANVLTF

V gene: TRBV7-3
D gene: .
clone size: .
J gene: TRBJ2-3
CDR3 DNA: TGTGCCAGCAGCCCTCAAGGGGATCCTAGCACAGATACGCAGTATTTT
CDR3 protein: CASSPQGDPSTDTQYF

V gene: TRBV19
D gene: .
clone size: .
J gene: TRBJ1-6
CDR3 DNA: TGTGCCAGTATCGCAACGGGTGGCGGATCCTATAATTCACCCCTCCACTTT
CDR3 protein: CASIATGGGSYNSPLHF

V gene: TRBV7-9
D gene: .
clone size: once
J gene: TRBJ1-4
CDR3 DNA: TGTGCCAGCAGCCCCCACAGAGAGACTAATGAAAAACTGTTTTTT
CDR3 protein: CASSPHRETNEKLFF

V gene: TRBV14
D gene: .
clone size: .
J gene: TRBJ2-7
CDR3 DNA: TGTGCCAGCAGCCAAGAAGTATGGGGCCATCAGCCCTACGAGCAGTACTTC
CDR3 protein: CASSQEVWGHQPYEQYF

V gene: TRBV9
D gene: .
clone size: .
J gene: TRBJ1-4
CDR3 DNA: TGTGCCAGCAGCGGACATACACTTCCCGAAAAACTGTTTTTT
CDR3 protein: CASSGHTLPEKLFF

V gene: TRBV29-1
D gene: TRBD1
clone size: .
J gene: TRBJ1-2
CDR3 DNA: TGCAGCGCCCGGCAGGGGGACGGCTACACCTTC
CDR3 protein: CSARQGDGYTF

V gene: TRBV9
D gene: TRBD1
clone size: .
J gene: TRBJ1-6
CDR3 DNA: TGTGCCAGCAGCGTAGGGCTGACAGGGGACGCATATAATTCACCCCTCCACTTT
CDR3 protein: CASSVGLTGDAYNSPLHF

V gene: TRBV6-5
D gene: .
clone size: .
J gene: TRBJ2-5
CDR3 DNA: TGTGCCAGCGGGCGATCAGGAGAGACCCAGTACTTC
CDR3 protein: CASGRSGETQYF